This T cell receptor beta chain was identified during a study of tumor-infiltrating lymphocytes in primary liver carcinoma. Overall study: Tumors were stage T1-T3 N0M0, about 4 to 11 cm across. Productive TCRbeta read yields ran from roughly 3.7 to 6.8 million per sample and were similar between tissues. Study-wide findings and caveats: Tumors carried a top-250-clone fraction significantly exceeding that of blood (p = 0.039).

With respect to this clonotype: Its matching antigen is unknown. At one end, the junction sequence differs from germline, possibly due to a read error.

The source material, about 20-30 mg of unsorted bulk tissue, was used to co-extract RNA and DNA. Every patient had chronic HBV infection and was treatment-naive. The CDR3 totals 15 residues. Germline V lookup: CDR1 SGHDT, CDR2 YYEEEE. Starting material of 400 to 600 ng total RNA yielded TCR beta cDNA via a constant-region primer. For TCR beta, libraries were produced by three nested multiplex PCR rounds using slightly modified ARM-PCR. Investigators reported that the first two PCR rounds, at about 11 cycles each, used TRBV1-TRBV30 forward primers with a C-beta reverse primer. TCRdb re-called the multiplex PCR reads with MiXCR, one entry per CDR3 protein. The data contain approximately 45,000 distinct CDR3 sequences, around 75% of them singletons.

Sequencing used tumor-adjacent normal liver tissue. The clonotype comes from a woman in her thirties with primary liver carcinoma and hepatitis B virus infection. The chain employs TRBV5-6 and TRBJ2-2; 7 positions match TRBD2. The CDR3 DNA reads as TGTGCCAGCAGCTTGGCATCCAGAGTCAGCGGGGAGCTGCTTTTC. The encoded protein is CASSLASRVSGELLF.